Listed here are 18 T cell receptor beta chains from one sample, sequenced in a study of cytomegalovirus exposure and HLA in healthy donors. The PCR employed 60 Vbeta primers together with 13 Jbeta primers. Some clones are missing from TCRdb's copy, which holds only in-frame ones; the method was immunoSEQ multiplex PCR. Seen here are 110,000 or so clones, around 76% observed once, and the top ten hold 10% to 15%. Sequenced material: PBMCs. The receptor source for this set is a woman aged 40 to 55 in good health and CMV-seropositive.

V usage is TRBV28 and J usage is TRBJ1-2; D not certain. Trimming shortened V by 5 bases and J by 3 bases, and 13 bases separated the two germline ends. The CDR3 is 14 amino acids. Germline V gene sequence: CDR1 MDHEN, CDR2 SYDVKM. The CDR3 region has the DNA TGTGCCAGCAGTACGTATGCAGGTCACTATGGCTACACCTTC. This encodes CASSTYAGHYGYTF.

The V and J genes are TRBV4-2 and TRBJ2-2; TRBD1 matches at 7 bases. In germline, CDR1 is LGHNA, CDR2 YNFKEQ. This CDR3 is built from 15 residues. Trimming took 4 bases from V and 3 from J; bases not matched to a gene: 5. CDR3 residues: CASSPDRAYTGELFF. The CDR3 DNA reads TGTGCCAGCAGCCCCGACAGGGCGTACACCGGGGAGCTGTTTTTT.

The chain combines TRBV5-1 with TRBJ2-3; 14 nucleotides align to TRBD2. The CDR3 runs 18 residues. Trimming at V came to 4 bases and at J to 6 bases, leaving 13 bases not matched to a gene. Germline-derived CDR1 and CDR2 are SGHRS and YFSETQ. The DNA of the CDR3 is TGCGCCAGCAGCCGTACCGGGACTAGCGGGGGTGCCTCCGATACGCAGTATTTT. Residues: CASSRTGTSGGASDTQYF.

The chain is built from TRBV6-5 and TRBJ1-2; 11 nucleotides agree with TRBD1. The ends lost 8 bases at V and 8 bases at J; junction bases unmatched: 13. This CDR3 has 15 residues. Germline assignment: CDR1 MNHEY and CDR2 SVGAGI. This chain's CDR3 is CASAKGQGGARGYTF. The CDR3, as DNA: TGTGCCAGCGCGAAGGGACAGGGGGGCGCGCGGGGCTACACCTTC.

The gene calls are TRBV2 and TRBJ1-6; a weak D match, TRBD1 (5 bases). Germline V gene data show CDR1 as SNHLY and CDR2 as FYNNEI. This CDR3 spans 13 amino acids. V was shortened by 5 bases and J by 8 bases, with 10 bases between the two germline ends. The CDR3 spells CASSQGPDSPLHF. As DNA, the CDR3 is TGTGCCAGCAGTCAGGGCCCCGATTCACCCCTCCACTTT.

The V and J genes are TRBV27 and TRBJ1-3, with D possibly TRBD1 on 5 matching bases. V shed 8 bases and J shed 3 bases, with 17 bases lying between them. Germline assignment: CDR1 MNHEY and CDR2 SMNVEV (reference sequence). There are 15 residues in the CDR3. The CDR3 DNA reads as TGTGCCAGCCCTTTAAACAGGAAAAATGGAAACACCATATATTTT. This encodes CASPLNRKNGNTIYF.

The chain links TRBV30 to TRBJ2-5; D is ambiguous. This CDR3 region has 15 residues. Germline CDR1 and CDR2: GTSNPN and SVGIG (reference sequence). V was cut by 1 base and J by 3 bases, with 15 bases left in between. CDR3 amino acids: CAWSDGGGRKETQYF. As DNA, the CDR3 is TGTGCCTGGAGTGACGGCGGTGGTAGAAAAGAGACCCAGTACTTC.

V usage is TRBV2 and J usage is TRBJ1-5; the D gene is possibly TRBD1 (6 bases). V shed 7 bases and J shed 4 bases, with 8 bases lying between them. Germline values: CDR1 SNHLY, CDR2 FYNNEI. This CDR3 region has 12 residues. The CDR3 sequence is CASNRGNQPQHF. The CDR3 nucleotides are TGTGCCAGCAATAGGGGGAATCAGCCCCAGCATTTT. The variable domain in full, completed from reference TRBV2 and TRBJ1-5, reads EPEVTQTPSHQVTQMGQEVILRCVPISNHLYFYWYRQILGQKVEFLVSFYNNEISEKSEIFDDQFSVERPDGSNFTLKIRSTKLEDSAMYFCASNRGNQPQHFGDGTRLSIL.

The chain employs TRBV2 and TRBJ2-5; D is perhaps TRBD1 (5 bases). The CDR3 sequence is 13 residues long. CDR1 SNHLY and CDR2 FYNNEI come from the germline V gene. V was cut by 7 bases and J by 3 bases, with 12 bases left in between. CDR3: CASIAGREETQYF. CDR3 bases: TGTGCCAGCATAGCCGGCAGGGAAGAGACCCAGTACTTC.

V and J are TRBV5-1 and TRBJ2-4; TRBD2 agrees at 8 bases. Germline assignment: CDR1 SGHRS and CDR2 YFSETQ. The V and J ends lost 0 bases and 1 base, in that order; junction bases with no gene match: 3. The CDR3 loop spans 16 amino acids. The CDR3 sequence: CASSLVRGGAKNIQYF. In DNA, the CDR3 is TGCGCCAGCAGCTTGGTTCGCGGGGGGGCCAAAAACATTCAGTACTTC.

The V and J genes are TRBV7-8 and TRBJ2-7, with D possibly TRBD2 on 7 matching bases. There are 16 residues in the CDR3. V lost 1 base and J 4 bases, leaving 17 bases between the germline ends. Germline V gene sequence: CDR1 SGHVS, CDR2 FQNEAQ. CDR3 protein: CASSLVAGLGGYEQYF. CDR3 coding DNA: TGTGCCAGCAGCTTAGTGGCTGGACTAGGGGGTTACGAGCAGTACTTC.

The chain has TRBV6-1 and TRBJ1-2; a weak D match, TRBD1 (6 bases). The germline CDR1 and CDR2 sequences are MNHNS and SASEGT. The CDR3 sequence is 12 residues long. Between the trimmed V and J ends, which lost 3 bases and 8 bases, there was a span of 10 bases. This CDR3 reads CASSDTRGGYTF. DNA for the CDR3: TGTGCCAGCAGTGATACTAGGGGGGGCTACACCTTC.

Only a few counts were recorded for this clone. The rearrangement joins TRBV6-6 to TRBJ1-2, with TRBD1 matching 9 bases. The trim removed 10 bases at V and 6 bases at J, leaving 3 bases unmatched. CDR3 length equals 11 residues. Germline values: CDR1 MNHNY, CDR2 SVGAGI (reference sequence). The CDR3 DNA is TGTGCCACGACAGGGGGAAATGGCTACACCTTC. Translation gives CATTGGNGYTF.

The V gene is TRBV19, the J gene TRBJ1-3; TRBD1 might be the D (6 bases). With 6 bases removed from V and 0 bases from J, the gap between germline ends came to 18 bases. Germline CDR1 and CDR2: LNHDA and SQIVND (reference sequence). The CDR3 has 17 residues. In DNA form, the CDR3 reads TGTGCCAGTAGACGGGACACATTATTTAGCTCTGGAAACACCATATATTTT. Amino acid sequence: CASRRDTLFSSGNTIYF.

This chain joins TRBV5-4 and TRBJ2-5; TRBD2 matches 11 bases. This CDR3 comprises 16 residues. CDR1 is SGHNT, CDR2 YYREEE, per germline (reference sequence). Trimming at V came to 4 bases and at J to 2 bases, leaving 7 bases not matched to a gene. CDR3 region: CASSTRLAGTQETQYF. CDR3 coding DNA: TGTGCCAGCAGCACTCGACTAGCGGGGACACAAGAGACCCAGTACTTC.

This clone was seen just once. DNA of the CDR3: TGTGCCAGCAGCTTAGCGCCCCGACTCGACTACAATGAGCAGTTCTTC. Translated: CASSLAPRLDYNEQFF. This chain links TRBV7-8 with TRBJ2-1; D not resolved. Looked up from germline, CDR1 is SGHVS and CDR2 is FQNEAQ. This CDR3 contains 16 residues. The V and J ends lost 0 bases and 3 bases respectively, with 12 bases between them.

This clone has only one observation. The CDR3 DNA reads as TGTGCCAGCAGACAGGATGGGGGGAGAGGAACTGAAGCTTTCTTT. This gives the protein CASRQDGGRGTEAFF. The rearrangement joins TRBV6-4 to TRBJ1-1, with D perhaps matching TRBD1 (5 bases). Germline V gene lookup returns CDR1 MRHNA and CDR2 SNTAGT. V lost 6 bases, J lost 5 bases, and 19 bases lay in between. The CDR3 consists of 15 residues.

J is TRBJ1-1 and V is TRBV5-6, with D uncertain. CDR1 SGHDT and CDR2 YYEEEE come from the germline V gene. V was clipped by 0 bases and J by 3 bases, with 9 bases between them. This CDR3 has 14 residues. The CDR3 reads CASSLEFRDTEAFF. As DNA, the CDR3 is TGTGCCAGCAGCTTGGAGTTCCGGGACACTGAAGCTTTCTTT.